A single sample is the source of the 25 T cell receptor beta chains below, sequenced in a study of T cells in narcolepsy. Data came from immunoSEQ multiplex PCR; TCRdb stores just in-frame clones and leaves some out. The data contain approximately 32,000 clones, 65% to 90% of them singletons. Sequenced sample: CD45RA- memory CD4+ T cells from PBMCs. These receptors came from a human donor with narcolepsy.

The J gene is TRBJ1-2, the V gene TRBV14; D is uncertain. With 6 bases removed from V and 5 bases from J, the gap between germline ends came to 16 bases. The germline CDR1 and CDR2 sequences are SGHDN and FVKESK. This CDR3 contains 14 residues. This chain's CDR3 is CASRPREKRYGYTF. The CDR3 DNA reads TGTGCCAGCAGGCCCCGGGAGAAACGATATGGCTACACCTTC.

V usage is TRBV19 and J usage is TRBJ1-2; D possibly corresponds to TRBD1 (5 bases). The CDR3 covers 14 residues. Between the trimmed V and J ends, which lost 8 bases and 5 bases, there was a span of 18 bases. CDR1 is LNHDA and CDR2 is SQIVND in the germline V gene (reference sequence). CDR3 bases: TGTGCCAGTTTTACCTCCGGGCAGGGTTATGGCTACACCTTC. This sequence encodes CASFTSGQGYGYTF.

J is TRBJ1-2 and V is TRBV5-4; 7 bases align to TRBD1. This CDR3 contains 15 residues. Trimming cost V 5 bases and J 3 bases; bases outside gene matches: 10. CDR1 and CDR2 (germline): SGHNT, YYREEE (reference sequence). The CDR3 protein is CASSLPPTGDYGYTF. The CDR3 nucleotides are TGTGCCAGCAGTCTCCCTCCAACAGGGGACTATGGCTACACCTTC.

This chain links TRBV2 with TRBJ2-5; D call uncertain. CDR1 and CDR2 from the germline V gene are SNHLY and FYNNEI. V was pared by 4 bases and J by 5 bases, with 11 bases between. The CDR3 loop spans 13 amino acids. The CDR3 bases are TGTGCCAGCAGTGGGGCAGGCGGCGAGACCCAGTACTTC. Translation: CASSGAGGETQYF.

This chain links TRBV5-6 with TRBJ2-7, with D perhaps matching TRBD1 or TRBD2 (5 bases each). The CDR3 spans 15 residues. Per germline, CDR1 SGHDT and CDR2 YYEEEE. Trimming took off 3 bases at V and 2 bases at J, with 15 bases between the two ends. This CDR3 reads CASSSMGEVTYEQYF. DNA for the CDR3: TGTGCCAGCAGCTCGATGGGGGAAGTGACCTACGAGCAGTACTTC.

The chain is built from TRBV6-5 and TRBJ1-1; D unclear. Germline V gives CDR1 MNHEY, CDR2 SVGAGI. Trimming stripped 2 bases from V and 4 bases from J, with 11 bases between. The CDR3 extends over 14 amino acids. CDR3 sequence: CASSYDFTGTEAFF. In DNA form, the CDR3 reads TGTGCCAGCAGTTACGACTTTACGGGCACTGAAGCTTTCTTT.

The J gene is TRBJ2-1, the V gene TRBV7-9; 10 bases are a match to TRBD1. The germline V gene encodes CDR1 SEHNR and CDR2 FQNEAQ (reference sequence). Trimming took 5 bases from V and 6 from J; bases not matched to a gene: 4. This CDR3 region has 14 residues. CDR3 protein: CASSGDRGGNEQFF. DNA for the CDR3: TGTGCCAGCAGCGGGGACAGGGGAGGCAATGAGCAGTTCTTC. The variable domain in full, completed from reference TRBV7-9 and TRBJ2-1, reads DTGVSQNPRHKITKRGQNVTFRCDPISEHNRLYWYRQTLGQGPEFLTYFQNEAQLEKSRLLSDRFSAERPKGSFSTLEIQRTEQGDSAMYLCASSGDRGGNEQFFGPGTRLTVL.

This clone has just a few counts. The chain uses TRBV5-6 and TRBJ1-3; TRBD1 matches at 7 bases. Losses at the gene ends were 4 bases for V and 4 bases for J; bases not matched to a gene: 8. The germline V gene has CDR1 SGHDT and CDR2 YYEEEE. The CDR3 runs 15 residues. Written as DNA, the CDR3 is TGTGCCAGCAGCCTTGACAGGGTACGAGGAAACACCATATATTTT. As protein: CASSLDRVRGNTIYF.

The chain uses TRBV7-9 and TRBJ1-1; no firm D call. V lost 2 bases to trimming and J lost 1 base, with 5 bases between them. The length of the CDR3 is 13 residues. CDR1 SEHNR and CDR2 FQNEAQ come from the germline V gene (reference sequence). The CDR3 region is CASSLTENTEAFF. In DNA form, the CDR3 reads TGTGCCAGCAGCTTAACAGAGAACACTGAAGCTTTCTTT.

This clone was counted a few times. The gene calls are TRBV28 and TRBJ1-4; 7 bases are a match to TRBD1. This CDR3 spans 15 amino acids. Germline values: CDR1 MDHEN, CDR2 SYDVKM. V lost 5 bases to trimming and J lost 6 bases; unmatched junction nucleotides: 9. CDR3: CASSPPGTADEKLFF. In DNA, the CDR3 is TGTGCCAGCAGTCCACCAGGGACAGCAGATGAAAAACTGTTTTTT.

The genes are TRBV6-5 and TRBJ2-7; D could derive from TRBD1 or TRBD2 (5 bases each). This CDR3 has 13 residues. The germline gives CDR1 MNHEY, CDR2 SVGAGI. Trimming took 3 bases from V and 6 from J, leaving 12 bases between them. CDR3: CASSYHGGAEQYF. The DNA for the CDR3 is TGTGCCAGCAGTTATCATGGGGGAGCCGAGCAGTACTTC.

V gene TRBV2 combines with J gene TRBJ2-7; 9 bases align to TRBD2. CDR3 length: 12 amino acids. Germline values: CDR1 SNHLY, CDR2 FYNNEI. The CDR3 reads CASSEASPSGNV. As DNA, the CDR3 is TGTGCCAGCAGTGAAGCGTCTCCTAGCGGGAATGTC.

The V and J genes are TRBV6-6 and TRBJ2-6; no reliable D call. This CDR3 contains 15 residues. The V gene's germline CDR1 is MNHNY and CDR2 SVGAGI (reference sequence). V gave up 7 bases and J gave up 1 base, with 11 bases separating them. This chain's CDR3 is CASKVAASGANVLTF. As DNA, the CDR3 is TGTGCCAGCAAGGTCGCCGCGTCTGGGGCCAACGTCCTGACTTTC.

A note on this clone: The junction does not match germline at one end; this may be a read error. V gene TRBV9 combines with J gene TRBJ1-4, with D unresolved. The CDR3 is made up of 11 amino acids. CDR1 SGDLS and CDR2 YYNGEE come from the germline V gene. The DNA of the CDR3 is TGTGCCAGCAGCGTCCCCGGAGCCCCGGGTTTT. Its protein is CASSVPGAPGF.

The genes are TRBV29-1 and TRBJ1-1; D not resolved. The V and J ends lost 4 bases and 1 base respectively, with 4 bases between them. The CDR3 covers 11 residues. Looked up from germline, CDR1 is SQVTM and CDR2 is ANQGSEA. DNA for the CDR3: TGCAGCGTTGTACCGAACACTGAAGCTTTCTTT. Amino acid sequence: CSVVPNTEAFF.

This clone appeared a single time. The rearrangement joins TRBV7-2 to TRBJ1-2, with D possibly being TRBD1 (5 bases). Germline V gene lookup returns CDR1 SGHTA and CDR2 FQGNSA. The CDR3 sequence is 13 residues long. Deletions cut 6 bases from V and 4 bases from J, with 12 bases between. CDR3 region: CASSARGGYGYTF. The CDR3 nucleotides read TGTGCCAGCAGTGCCCGGGGCGGCTATGGCTACACCTTC.

This chain connects TRBV10-3 to TRBJ1-3, with D possibly matching TRBD1 (5 bases). The germline CDR1 and CDR2 sequences are ENHRY and SYGVKD. The CDR3 has 17 amino acids. Trimming stripped 4 bases from V and 2 bases from J, with 18 bases between. In nucleotides, the CDR3 is TGTGCCATCAGTGCGTCCATAGGGGTCTTAACTGGAAACACCATATATTTT. Amino acid sequence: CAISASIGVLTGNTIYF.

This chain joins TRBV7-8 and TRBJ2-5; D call uncertain. This CDR3 is 15 amino acids long. Between the trimmed V and J ends, which lost 3 bases and 2 bases, there was a span of 13 bases. Germline loops: CDR1 SGHVS, CDR2 FQNEAQ. The CDR3 here is CASSFRSASQETQYF. The CDR3 DNA reads TGTGCCAGCAGCTTTAGGAGCGCCAGTCAAGAGACCCAGTACTTC.

V is TRBV7-8 and J is TRBJ1-5, with a tentative D call TRBD1 (6 bases). This CDR3 spans 14 amino acids. V was clipped by 5 bases and J by 4 bases, with 12 bases between them. CDR1 and CDR2 (germline): SGHVS, FQNEAQ. The CDR3 region is CASSRTEENQPQHF. As DNA, the CDR3 is TGTGCCAGCAGCCGGACAGAAGAAAATCAGCCCCAGCATTTT.

The CDR3 bases are TGCGCCAGCAGCTTGGATGGGGTGGATACGCAGTATTTT. It codes for CASSLDGVDTQYF. This chain connects TRBV5-1 to TRBJ2-3; D is unresolved. The V and J ends lost 0 bases and 6 bases respectively, with 8 bases between them. Germline CDR1 is SGHRS and CDR2 is YFSETQ. This CDR3 region has 13 residues.

V is TRBV6-1 and J is TRBJ2-7, with 11 bases identical to TRBD1. The CDR3 covers 14 residues. The germline V gene encodes CDR1 MNHNS and CDR2 SASEGT. The V segment lost 5 bases and the J segment 6 bases; nucleotides outside the gene matches: 6. CDR3 DNA sequence: TGTGCCAGCAGTTATCGGACAGGGGGCGGCGAGCAGTACTTC. Amino acids: CASSYRTGGGEQYF.

V and J are TRBV6-5 and TRBJ2-2; D unclear. V lost 4 bases and J 9 bases, leaving 9 bases between the germline ends. This CDR3 is 12 amino acids long. CDR1 and CDR2 from the germline V gene are MNHEY and SVGAGI. CDR3: CASSSFRRELFF. In DNA form, the CDR3 reads TGTGCCAGCAGTTCTTTTAGGCGGGAGCTGTTTTTT.

The chain joins TRBV27 to TRBJ2-5; 8 nucleotides align to TRBD1. The DNA end lines up better with TRBJ2-7; the J call may be wrong. There are 14 residues in the CDR3. The germline gives CDR1 MNHEY, CDR2 SMNVEV (reference sequence). CDR3 protein: CASSLRTGRYEQYF. CDR3 DNA: TGTGCCAGCAGTTTAAGGACAGGGAGGTACGAGCAGTACTTC.

The chain links TRBV25-1 to TRBJ2-2; TRBD1 is a possible D gene (5 bases). This CDR3 has 15 residues. Germline-derived CDR1 and CDR2 are MGHDK and SYGVNS. Trimming stripped 4 bases from V and 2 bases from J, with 11 bases between. The CDR3 loop is CASSARAFNTGELFF. The DNA of the CDR3 is TGTGCCAGCAGTGCCAGGGCCTTCAACACCGGGGAGCTGTTTTTT.

The chain joins TRBV19 to TRBJ2-7, with 9 nucleotides matching TRBD1. Germline CDR1 is LNHDA and CDR2 is SQIVND (reference sequence). Germline trimming cut 3 bases from V and 6 bases from J; bases unmatched to any gene: 9. This CDR3 spans 15 amino acids. For the CDR3, the DNA is TGTGCCAGTAGTATCGGGGGGACAGGGTTACGCGAGCAGTACTTC. It yields the protein CASSIGGTGLREQYF.